This T cell receptor (beta chain) was captured in a study of T cells after posttransplantation cyclophosphamide. Study-wide points: Recipient CMV seropositivity and CMV reactivation strongly tracked TRB clonality.

This table comes from immunoSEQ multiplex PCR, and its TCRdb copy is limited to in-frame clones, with some not included. In total the sample includes some 18,000 clones, none of them seen once. Cyclophosphamide on days +3 and +4 followed busulfan-fludarabine conditioning and a marrow graft. This clone was counted ten times or more. Its target is unknown. The origin of this receptor is a female patient aged 30 to 40 who received an allogeneic stem cell transplant from a related donor, was CMV-positive, and had no GVHD. A subset of T cells may come from the graft donor. Here the sequenced sample was PBMCs, taken after allogeneic stem cell transplant with posttransplant cyclophosphamide.

CDR3 in DNA: TGTGCCAGCAGTTTCCGGGCAGGGGGCATGCGGGGGAATGAAAAACTGTTTTTT. It specifies CASSFRAGGMRGNEKLFF. The chain employs TRBV27 and TRBJ1-4; 8 bases are shared with TRBD1. The CDR3 runs to 18 residues. Looked up from germline, CDR1 is MNHEY and CDR2 is SMNVEV (reference sequence). V lost 3 bases, J lost 5 bases, and 14 bases stayed unmatched.